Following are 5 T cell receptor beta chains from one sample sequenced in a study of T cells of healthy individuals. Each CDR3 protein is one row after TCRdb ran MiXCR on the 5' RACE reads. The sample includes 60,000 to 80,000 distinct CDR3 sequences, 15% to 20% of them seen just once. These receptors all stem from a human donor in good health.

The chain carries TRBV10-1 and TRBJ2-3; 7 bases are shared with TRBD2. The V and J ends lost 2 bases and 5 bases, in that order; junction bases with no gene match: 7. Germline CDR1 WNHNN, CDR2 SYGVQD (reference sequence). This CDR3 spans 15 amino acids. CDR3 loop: CASSEGRGPQDTQYF. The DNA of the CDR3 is TGCGCCAGCAGTGAGGGGAGGGGCCCACAAGATACGCAGTATTTT.

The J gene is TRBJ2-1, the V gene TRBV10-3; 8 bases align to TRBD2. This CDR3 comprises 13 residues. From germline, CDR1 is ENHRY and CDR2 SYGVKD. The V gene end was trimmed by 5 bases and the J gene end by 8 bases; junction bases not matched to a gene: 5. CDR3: CAISNGGGDEQFF. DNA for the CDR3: TGTGCCATCAGTAACGGGGGGGGCGATGAGCAGTTCTTC.

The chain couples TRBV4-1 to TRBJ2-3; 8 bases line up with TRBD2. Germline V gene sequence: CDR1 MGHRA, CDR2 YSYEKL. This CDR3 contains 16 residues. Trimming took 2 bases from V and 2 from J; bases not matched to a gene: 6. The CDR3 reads CASSQFGGGATDTQYF. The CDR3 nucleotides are TGCGCCAGCAGCCAATTCGGGGGGGGGGCCACAGATACGCAGTATTTT.

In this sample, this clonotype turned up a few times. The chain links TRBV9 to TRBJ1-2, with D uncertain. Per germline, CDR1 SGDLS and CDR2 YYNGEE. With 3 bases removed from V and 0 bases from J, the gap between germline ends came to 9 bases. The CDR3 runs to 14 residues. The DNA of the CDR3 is TGTGCCAGCAGCGGCAGCTCTTCTAACTATGGCTACACCTTC. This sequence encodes CASSGSSSNYGYTF.

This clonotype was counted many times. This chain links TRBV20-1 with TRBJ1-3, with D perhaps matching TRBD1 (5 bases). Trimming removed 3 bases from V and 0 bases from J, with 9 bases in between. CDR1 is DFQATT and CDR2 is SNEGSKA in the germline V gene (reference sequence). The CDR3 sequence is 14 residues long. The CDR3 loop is CSASKGLSGNTIYF. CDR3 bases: TGCAGTGCTAGTAAGGGACTCTCTGGAAACACCATATATTTT.